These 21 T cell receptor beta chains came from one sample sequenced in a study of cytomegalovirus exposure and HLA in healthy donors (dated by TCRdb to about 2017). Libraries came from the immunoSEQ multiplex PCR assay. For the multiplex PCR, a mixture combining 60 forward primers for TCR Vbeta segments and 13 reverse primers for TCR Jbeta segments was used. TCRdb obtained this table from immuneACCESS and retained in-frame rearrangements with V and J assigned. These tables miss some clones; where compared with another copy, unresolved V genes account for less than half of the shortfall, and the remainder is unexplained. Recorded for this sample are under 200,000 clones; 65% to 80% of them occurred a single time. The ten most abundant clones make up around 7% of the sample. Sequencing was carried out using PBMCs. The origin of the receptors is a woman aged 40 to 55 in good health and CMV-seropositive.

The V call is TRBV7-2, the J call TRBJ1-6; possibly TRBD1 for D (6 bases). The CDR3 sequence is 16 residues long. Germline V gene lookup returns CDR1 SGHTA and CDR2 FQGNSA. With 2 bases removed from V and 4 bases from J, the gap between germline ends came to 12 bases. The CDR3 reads CASSLYGGQYNSPLHF. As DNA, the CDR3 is TGTGCCAGCAGCTTATACGGGGGGCAGTATAATTCACCCCTCCACTTT.

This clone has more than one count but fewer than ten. CDR3 protein: CASSLTPMAGGDEQFF. The CDR3 coding sequence is TGTGCCAGCAGCTTAACTCCGATGGCAGGGGGCGATGAGCAGTTCTTC. The chain is built from TRBV7-8 and TRBJ2-1, with 8 bases fitting TRBD1. The CDR3 has 16 amino acids. The germline gives CDR1 SGHVS, CDR2 FQNEAQ. After removal of 2 bases from V and 8 bases from J, the junction contained 11 bases not matched to a gene. Full variable domain (missing parts from reference TRBV7-8 and TRBJ2-1): GAGVSQSPRYKVAKRGQDVALRCDPISGHVSLFWYQQALGQGPEFLTYFQNEAQLDKSGLPSDRFFAERPEGSVSTLKIQRTQQEDSAVYLCASSLTPMAGGDEQFFGPGTRLTVL.

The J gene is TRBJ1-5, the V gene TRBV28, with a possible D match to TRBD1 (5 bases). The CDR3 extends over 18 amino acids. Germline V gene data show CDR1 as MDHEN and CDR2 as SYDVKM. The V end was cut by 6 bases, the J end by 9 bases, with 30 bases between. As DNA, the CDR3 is TGTGCCAGCAGGACGGCGGCAGGGAGGGTTGGCTTCTTTGGGCCCCAGCATTTT. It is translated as CASRTAAGRVGFFGPQHF.

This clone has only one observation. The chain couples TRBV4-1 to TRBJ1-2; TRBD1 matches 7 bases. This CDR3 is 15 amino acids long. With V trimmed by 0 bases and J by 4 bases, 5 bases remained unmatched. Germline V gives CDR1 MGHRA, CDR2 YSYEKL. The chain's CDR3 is CASSQDHGTVYGYTF. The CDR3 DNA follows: TGCGCCAGCAGCCAAGACCATGGGACAGTCTATGGCTACACCTTC.

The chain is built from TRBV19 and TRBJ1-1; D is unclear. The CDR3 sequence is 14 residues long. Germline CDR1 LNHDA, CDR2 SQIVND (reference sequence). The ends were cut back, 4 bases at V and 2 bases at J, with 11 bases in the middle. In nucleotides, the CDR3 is TGTGCCAGTAGTAGCAAAACAGTCAACACTGAAGCTTTCTTT. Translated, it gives CASSSKTVNTEAFF.

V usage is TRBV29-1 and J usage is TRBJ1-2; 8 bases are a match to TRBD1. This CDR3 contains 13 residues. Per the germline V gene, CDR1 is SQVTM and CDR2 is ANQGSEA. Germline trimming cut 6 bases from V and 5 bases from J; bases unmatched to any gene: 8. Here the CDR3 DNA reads TGCAGCGTCAACACCGGGACAGGTTATGGCTACACCTTC. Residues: CSVNTGTGYGYTF.

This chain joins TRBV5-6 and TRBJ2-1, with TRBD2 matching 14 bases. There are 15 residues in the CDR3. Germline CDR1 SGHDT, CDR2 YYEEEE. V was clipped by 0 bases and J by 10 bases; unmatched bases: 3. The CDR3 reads CASSLGTSGGPEQFF. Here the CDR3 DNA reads TGTGCCAGCAGCTTGGGGACTAGCGGGGGGCCAGAGCAGTTCTTC.

CDR3 nucleotide sequence: TGTGCCAGCAGCCTACAAGGGACAGGGCGCAACAATGAGCAGTTCTTC. This codes for CASSLQGTGRNNEQFF. The J gene is TRBJ2-1, the V gene TRBV7-2; the match to TRBD1 covers 9 bases. The germline V gene has CDR1 SGHTA and CDR2 FQGNSA. Losses at the gene ends were 5 bases for V and 5 bases for J; bases not matched to a gene: 10. The CDR3 sequence is 16 residues long.

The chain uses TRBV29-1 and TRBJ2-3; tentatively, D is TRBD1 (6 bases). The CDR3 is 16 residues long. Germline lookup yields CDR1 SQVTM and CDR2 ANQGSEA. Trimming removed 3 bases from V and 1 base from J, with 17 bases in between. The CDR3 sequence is CSVDATTGTGTDTQYF. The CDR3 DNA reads TGCAGCGTTGATGCTACGACAGGAACAGGCACAGATACGCAGTATTTT.

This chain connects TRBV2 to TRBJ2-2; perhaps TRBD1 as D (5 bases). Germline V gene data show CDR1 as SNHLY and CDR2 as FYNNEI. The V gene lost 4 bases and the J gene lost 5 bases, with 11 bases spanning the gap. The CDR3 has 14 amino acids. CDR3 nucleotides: TGTGCCAGCAGTGGTCTAAGGGGAACCGGGGAGCTGTTTTTT. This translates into CASSGLRGTGELFF.

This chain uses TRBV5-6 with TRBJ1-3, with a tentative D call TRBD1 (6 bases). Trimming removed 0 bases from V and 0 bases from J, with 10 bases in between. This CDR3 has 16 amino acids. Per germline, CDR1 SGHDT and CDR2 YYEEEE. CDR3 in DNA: TGTGCCAGCAGCTTGGGAACAGGGTACTCTGGAAACACCATATATTTT. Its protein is CASSLGTGYSGNTIYF.

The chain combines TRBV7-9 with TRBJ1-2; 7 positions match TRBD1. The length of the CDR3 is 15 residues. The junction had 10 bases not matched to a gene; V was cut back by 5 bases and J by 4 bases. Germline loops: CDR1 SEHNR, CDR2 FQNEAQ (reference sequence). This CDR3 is CASSPDRPSIYGYTF. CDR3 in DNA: TGTGCCAGCAGCCCGGACAGGCCCTCAATCTATGGCTACACCTTC.

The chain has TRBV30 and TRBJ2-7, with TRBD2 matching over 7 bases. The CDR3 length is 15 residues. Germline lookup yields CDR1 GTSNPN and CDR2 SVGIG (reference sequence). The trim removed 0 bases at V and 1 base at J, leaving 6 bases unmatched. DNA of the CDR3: TGTGCCTGGAGTGTGGGGGGGGTGCCTTCCTACGAGCAGTACTTC. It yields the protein CAWSVGGVPSYEQYF.

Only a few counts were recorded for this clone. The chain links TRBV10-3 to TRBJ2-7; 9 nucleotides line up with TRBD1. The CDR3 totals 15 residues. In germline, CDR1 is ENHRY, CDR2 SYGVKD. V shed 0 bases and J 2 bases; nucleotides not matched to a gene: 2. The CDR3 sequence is CAISESWTGAYEQYF. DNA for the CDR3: TGTGCCATCAGTGAGTCATGGACAGGGGCCTACGAGCAGTACTTC.

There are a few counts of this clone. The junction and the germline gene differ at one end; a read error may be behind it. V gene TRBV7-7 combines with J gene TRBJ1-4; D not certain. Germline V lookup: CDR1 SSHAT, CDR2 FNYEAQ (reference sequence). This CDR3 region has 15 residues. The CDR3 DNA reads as TGTGCTAGCAGCTTAGGATTTAGCTCCAATGAAAAACTGTTTTTT. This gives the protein CASSLGFSSNEKLFF.

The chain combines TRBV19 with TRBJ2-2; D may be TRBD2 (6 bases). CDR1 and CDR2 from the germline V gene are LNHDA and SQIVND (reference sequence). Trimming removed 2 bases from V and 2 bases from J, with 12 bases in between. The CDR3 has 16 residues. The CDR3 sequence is CASSILGGVNTGELFF. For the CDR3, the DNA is TGTGCCAGTAGTATACTCGGCGGGGTAAACACCGGGGAGCTGTTTTTT.

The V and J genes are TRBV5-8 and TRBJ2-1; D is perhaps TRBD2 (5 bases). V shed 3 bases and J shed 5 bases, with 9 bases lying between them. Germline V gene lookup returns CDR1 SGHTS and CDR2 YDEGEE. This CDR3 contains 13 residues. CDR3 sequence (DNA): TGTGCCAGCAGCTCGAGGGTCCACAATGAGCAGTTCTTC. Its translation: CASSSRVHNEQFF.

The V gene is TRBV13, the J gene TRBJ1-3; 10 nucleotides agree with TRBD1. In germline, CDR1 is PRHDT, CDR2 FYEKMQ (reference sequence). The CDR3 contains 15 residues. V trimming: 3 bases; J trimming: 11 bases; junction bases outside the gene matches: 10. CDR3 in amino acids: CASSFRTGGLNAIYF. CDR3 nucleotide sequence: TGTGCCAGCAGCTTCAGGACAGGGGGACTTAACGCCATATATTTT.

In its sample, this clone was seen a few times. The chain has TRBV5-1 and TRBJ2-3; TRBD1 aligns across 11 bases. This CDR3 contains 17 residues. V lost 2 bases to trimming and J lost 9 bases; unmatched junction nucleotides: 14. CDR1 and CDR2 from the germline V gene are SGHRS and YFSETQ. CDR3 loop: CASSFPGQGGQSNTQYF. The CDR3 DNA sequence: TGCGCCAGCAGCTTTCCGGGACAGGGGGGCCAATCAAACACGCAGTATTTT. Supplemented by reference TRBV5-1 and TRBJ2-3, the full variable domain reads KAGVTQTPRYLIKTRGQQVTLSCSPISGHRSVSWYQQTPGQGLQFLFEYFSETQRNKGNFPGRFSGRQFSNSRSEMNVSTLELGDSALYLCASSFPGQGGQSNTQYFGPGTRLTVL.

The CDR3 nucleotides read TGTGCCAGCAGCTTAGGAGGGGGCGAGAATTCACCCCTCCACTTT. It is translated as CASSLGGGENSPLHF. This chain joins TRBV7-2 and TRBJ1-6; TRBD1 matches at 7 bases. Germline CDR1 is SGHTA and CDR2 is FQGNSA. Trimming cost V 1 base and J 7 bases; bases outside gene matches: 4. This CDR3 comprises 15 residues.

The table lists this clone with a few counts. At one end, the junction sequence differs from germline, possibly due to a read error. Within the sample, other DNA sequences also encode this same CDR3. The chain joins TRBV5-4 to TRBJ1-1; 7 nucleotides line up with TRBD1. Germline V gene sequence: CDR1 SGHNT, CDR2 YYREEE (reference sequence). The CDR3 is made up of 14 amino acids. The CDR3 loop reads CASRIDRVNTEAFF. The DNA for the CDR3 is TGCGCCAGCAGAATAGACAGGGTGAACACTGAAGCTTTCTTT.